Reported below is one T cell receptor beta chain. These data are taken from a study of shared clonotypes between healthy human individuals. The CDR3 covers 14 residues. V was pared by 5 bases and J by 1 base, with 5 bases of the junction left unmatched. In germline, CDR1 is SGHAT, CDR2 FQNNGV. Clones were read by immunoSEQ multiplex PCR, and TCRdb kept only the in-frame ones, dropping some. This table has about half a million clones, approximately 80% appearing once. The receptor comes from a woman aged 40 to 50 in good health. Some clones in this sample may be carry-over from other donors' samples. Sample: PBMCs. V is TRBV11-2 and J is TRBJ2-7; TRBD1 agrees at 7 bases. CDR3 coding DNA: TGTGCCAGCAGCACGGACAGGTTATCCTACGAGCAGTACTTC. It specifies CASSTDRLSYEQYF.